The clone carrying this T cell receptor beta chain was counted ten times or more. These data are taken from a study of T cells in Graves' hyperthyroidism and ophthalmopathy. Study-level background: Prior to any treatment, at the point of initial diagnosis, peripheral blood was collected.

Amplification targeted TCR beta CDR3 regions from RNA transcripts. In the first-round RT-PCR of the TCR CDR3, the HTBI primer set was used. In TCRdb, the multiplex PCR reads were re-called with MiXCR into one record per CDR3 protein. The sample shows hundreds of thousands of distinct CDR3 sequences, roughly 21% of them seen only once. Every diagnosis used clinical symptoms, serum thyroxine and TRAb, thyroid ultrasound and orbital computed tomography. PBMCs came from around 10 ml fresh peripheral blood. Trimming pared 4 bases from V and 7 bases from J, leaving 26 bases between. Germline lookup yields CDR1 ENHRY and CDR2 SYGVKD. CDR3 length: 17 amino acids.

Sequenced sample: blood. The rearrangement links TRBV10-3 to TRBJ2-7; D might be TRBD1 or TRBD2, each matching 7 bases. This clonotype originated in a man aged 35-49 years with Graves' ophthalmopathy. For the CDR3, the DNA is TGTGCCATCAGTGGGCAGGGGGGGGACGCCGTCGGGGAGGAGCAGTACTTC. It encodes CAISGQGGDAVGEEQYF.